Listed here are 30 T cell receptor beta chains from one sample, sequenced in a study of cytomegalovirus exposure and HLA in healthy donors. PCR amplification relied on 60 Vbeta primers (plus 13 Jbeta primers). The repertoire was sequenced with immunoSEQ multiplex PCR; TCRdb's copy has only in-frame clones and lacks some. The sample has over 150,000 clones, about four fifths seen once; the top ten hold almost 7%. Input material: PBMCs. All receptors derive from a man younger than 40 in good health and CMV-seropositive.

The CDR3: CASSPGQAQQYF. In DNA form, the CDR3 reads TGTGCCAGCAGCCCTGGACAGGCACAGCAGTACTTC. The rearrangement joins TRBV7-2 to TRBJ2-7; 7 bases map to TRBD1. The V segment lost 5 bases and the J segment 8 bases; nucleotides outside the gene matches: 6. The length of the CDR3 is 12 residues. Per the germline V gene, CDR1 is SGHTA and CDR2 is FQGNSA.

DNA for the CDR3: TGTGCCAGCATCCCATGGTCGGGAGTGGGGACCGGGGAGCTGTTTTTT. Its protein product is CASIPWSGVGTGELFF. This chain uses TRBV27 with TRBJ2-2; tentative D call: TRBD2 (6 bases). The CDR3 runs 16 residues. The V gene's germline CDR1 is MNHEY and CDR2 SMNVEV (reference sequence). V dropped 7 bases and J dropped 5 bases, with 20 bases sitting between them.

This sequence joins TRBV5-4 and TRBJ1-2, with D unresolved. This CDR3 spans 14 amino acids. Deletions cut 0 bases from V and 7 bases from J, with 13 bases between. Germline assignment: CDR1 SGHNT and CDR2 YYREEE (reference sequence). CDR3 coding DNA: TGTGCCAGCAGCTTGGGCGGGTCCGAGCGTGGCTACACCTTC. This encodes CASSLGGSERGYTF. Complete variable domain (other parts from reference TRBV5-4 and TRBJ1-2): ETGVTQSPTHLIKTRGQQVTLRCSSQSGHNTVSWYQQALGQGPQFIFQYYREEENGRGNFPPRFSGLQFPNYSSELNVNALELDDSALYLCASSLGGSERGYTFGSGTRLTVV.

The chain uses TRBV5-4 and TRBJ1-2; the match to TRBD1 covers 9 bases. Germline values: CDR1 SGHNT, CDR2 YYREEE (reference sequence). The CDR3 totals 14 residues. Losses at the gene ends were 4 bases for V and 5 bases for J; bases not matched to a gene: 6. The CDR3 spells CASSRGGTGYGYTF. CDR3 in DNA: TGTGCCAGCAGCCGTGGGGGGACAGGGTATGGCTACACCTTC.

The rearrangement links TRBV2 to TRBJ2-1; D might be TRBD2 (7 bases). The CDR3 is 16 residues long. Germline V gives CDR1 SNHLY, CDR2 FYNNEI. The V end lost 0 bases, the J end lost 6 bases, and 15 bases lay between the germline ends. In nucleotides, the CDR3 is TGTGCCAGCAGTGAAGCATCGCGGGGGCCCATCAATGAGCAGTTCTTC. Its protein is CASSEASRGPINEQFF.

The sample holds a few counts of this clone. The chain employs TRBV6-5 and TRBJ1-2; TRBD1 agrees at 8 bases. The CDR3 sequence is 15 residues long. The V gene's germline CDR1 is MNHEY and CDR2 SVGAGI. V lost 0 bases, J lost 4 bases, and 4 bases stayed unmatched. CDR3 in amino acids: CASSYSPGGGYGYTF. DNA of the CDR3: TGTGCCAGCAGTTACTCGCCAGGGGGCGGCTATGGCTACACCTTC.

This clone was recorded a few times. This chain links TRBV4-3 with TRBJ2-1, with D maybe TRBD2 (6 bases). V was pared by 4 bases and J by 8 bases, with 15 bases between. Per germline, CDR1 LGHNA and CDR2 YSLEER. The CDR3 is 14 residues long. CDR3 DNA: TGCGCCAGCAGCCCTAGCGTCCCGTGGGATGAGCAGTTCTTC. Residues: CASSPSVPWDEQFF.

This clone was picked up one time. The chain uses TRBV29-1 and TRBJ1-4; D uncertain. Trimming left V 4 bases short and J 0 bases short, with 9 bases between. The CDR3 has 14 residues. CDR1 is SQVTM, CDR2 ANQGSEA, per germline. CDR3 bases: TGCAGCGTTGCGGTCCTCTCAACTAATGAAAAACTGTTTTTT. It yields the protein CSVAVLSTNEKLFF.

The chain joins TRBV23-1 to TRBJ2-3; 9 nucleotides match TRBD1. TRBV23-1 is sorted into the ORF group, with uncertain function. With V trimmed by 0 bases and J by 2 bases, 12 bases remained unmatched. This CDR3 region has 19 residues. The CDR3 sequence: CASSQSWDRENLITDTQYF. CDR3 DNA sequence: TGCGCCAGCAGTCAATCTTGGGACAGGGAGAATCTGATCACAGATACGCAGTATTTT.

This chain uses TRBV5-1 with TRBJ2-1, with 14 bases that match TRBD2. Trimming took 4 bases from V and 8 from J; bases not matched to a gene: 5. Per germline, CDR1 SGHRS and CDR2 YFSETQ. The CDR3 runs to 15 residues. For the CDR3, the DNA is TGCGCCAGCAGCGCGGGACTAGCGGGAGAAGATGAGCAGTTCTTC. This codes for CASSAGLAGEDEQFF.

CDR3 nucleotides: TGTGCCAGCAGCCCGGGACAGGGATCCTACGAGCAGTACTTC. It codes for CASSPGQGSYEQYF. The V gene is TRBV4-2, the J gene TRBJ2-7; 9 bases line up with TRBD1. Looked up from germline, CDR1 is LGHNA and CDR2 is YNFKEQ. This CDR3 has 14 residues. J was trimmed by 1 base and V by 4 bases; bases with no gene match: 2.

The chain links TRBV5-6 to TRBJ2-5, with 9 bases matching TRBD2. Trimming cost V 7 bases and J 2 bases; bases outside gene matches: 9. This CDR3 contains 15 residues. Germline V CDR1 and CDR2: SGHDT, YYEEEE. CDR3 protein: CASSAGGPWQETQYF. The DNA for the CDR3 is TGTGCCAGCTCGGCGGGAGGGCCTTGGCAAGAGACCCAGTACTTC.

This chain links TRBV11-2 with TRBJ2-7, with TRBD2 identical over 7 bases. Germline values: CDR1 SGHAT, CDR2 FQNNGV. The CDR3 is 16 residues long. V was pared by 4 bases and J by 3 bases, with 12 bases of the junction left unmatched. The CDR3 bases are TGTGCCAGCAGCTCAGACCGCCTCGGGAGGATCTACGAGCAGTACTTC. Translation gives CASSSDRLGRIYEQYF.

The chain recombines TRBV19 with TRBJ2-7; 9 bases agree with TRBD2. The germline V gene has CDR1 LNHDA and CDR2 SQIVND (reference sequence). This CDR3 comprises 15 residues. Losses at the gene ends were 4 bases for V and 7 bases for J; bases not matched to a gene: 11. CDR3 DNA sequence: TGTGCCAGTAGTACCACCCCTAGCGGGACGGGGGAGCAGTACTTC. Its translation: CASSTTPSGTGEQYF.

This clone turned up a few times. V usage is TRBV5-8 and J usage is TRBJ2-7; D might be TRBD2 (5 bases). V lost 1 base and J 3 bases, leaving 14 bases between the germline ends. The CDR3 spans 15 residues. In germline, CDR1 is SGHTS, CDR2 YDEGEE. The CDR3 DNA is TGTGCCAGCAGCTTGTGGCCCAGCGGAAACTACGAGCAGTACTTC. It encodes CASSLWPSGNYEQYF.

The chain is built from TRBV5-1 and TRBJ1-3, with D possibly being TRBD1 (6 bases). Germline V lookup: CDR1 SGHRS, CDR2 YFSETQ. With 3 bases removed from V and 3 bases from J, the gap between germline ends came to 10 bases. This CDR3 contains 14 residues. DNA for the CDR3: TGCGCCAGCAGCTCAGGGGATGGTGGAAACACCATATATTTT. Translated, it gives CASSSGDGGNTIYF.

This CDR3 reads CASSESANKNIQYF. The CDR3 DNA reads TGTGCCAGCAGTGAATCTGCGAACAAAAACATTCAGTACTTC. The chain is built from TRBV2 and TRBJ2-4; the D is unclear. V was trimmed by 2 bases and J by 3 bases, leaving 8 bases between them. This CDR3 region has 14 residues. The germline V gene encodes CDR1 SNHLY and CDR2 FYNNEI.

The table lists this clone with a few counts. The J gene is TRBJ2-7, the V gene TRBV27, with 7 nucleotides matching TRBD1. This CDR3 is 16 amino acids long. V shed 0 bases and J 0 bases; nucleotides not matched to a gene: 5. CDR1 is MNHEY and CDR2 is SMNVEV in the germline V gene (reference sequence). This CDR3 is CASSLSSGTVSYEQYF. The CDR3 nucleotides read TGTGCCAGCAGTTTATCCTCGGGGACAGTCTCCTACGAGCAGTACTTC.

The V and J genes are TRBV6-5 and TRBJ2-1; D might be TRBD1 (5 bases). Germline V gene data show CDR1 as MNHEY and CDR2 as SVGAGI. The CDR3 spans 15 residues. The V end was cut by 6 bases, the J end by 4 bases, with 16 bases between. This CDR3 is CASSRPGYRYNEQFF. The CDR3 nucleotides are TGTGCCAGCAGCCGACCAGGGTATAGGTACAATGAGCAGTTCTTC.

Points on this clone: The same CDR3 is also encoded by other DNA sequences in this sample. In nucleotides, the CDR3 is TGCGCCAGCAGCTTCTTGAGAGTCACGGATACGCAGTATTTT. Translation gives CASSFLRVTDTQYF. The chain employs TRBV5-1 and TRBJ2-3; unclear D gene. V was pared by 2 bases and J by 6 bases, with 13 bases between. The CDR3 contains 14 residues. The germline V gene has CDR1 SGHRS and CDR2 YFSETQ.

This clone was detected only a few times. In DNA, the CDR3 is TGTGCCAGCAGCTTATCATACAGGCTTAAGTACGAGCAGTACTTC. It yields the protein CASSLSYRLKYEQYF. J is TRBJ2-7 and V is TRBV7-2, with a possible D match to TRBD1 (5 bases). The CDR3 extends over 15 amino acids. Germline CDR1 is SGHTA and CDR2 is FQGNSA. The V end lost 2 bases, the J end lost 4 bases, and 15 bases lay between the germline ends.

This clone turned up a few times. For the CDR3, the DNA is TGTGCCAGCAGCTTGGTTTACATTGACGAGCAGTACTTC. It yields the protein CASSLVYIDEQYF. The gene calls are TRBV5-6 and TRBJ2-7; no definite D call. CDR1 and CDR2 (germline): SGHDT, YYEEEE. The CDR3 loop spans 13 amino acids. V was pared by 0 bases and J by 5 bases, with 9 bases between.

This chain joins TRBV15 and TRBJ2-1; 9 bases are a match to TRBD2. Germline V gene lookup returns CDR1 LNHNV and CDR2 YYDKDF (reference sequence). CDR3 length: 16 amino acids. J was trimmed by 2 bases and V by 2 bases; bases with no gene match: 4. CDR3 loop: CATSRNRLAAYNEQFF. CDR3 in DNA: TGTGCCACCAGCAGAAATCGACTAGCGGCCTACAATGAGCAGTTCTTC.

The V and J genes are TRBV5-1 and TRBJ1-1; tentative D call: TRBD1 (6 bases). Trimming shortened V by 4 bases and J by 3 bases, and 13 bases separated the two germline ends. CDR3 length: 14 residues. Per germline, CDR1 SGHRS and CDR2 YFSETQ. The CDR3 DNA reads TGCGCCAGCAGCAGAGACAGGAAGGACACTGAAGCTTTCTTT. It encodes CASSRDRKDTEAFF.

The V gene is TRBV5-4, the J gene TRBJ1-6, with unresolved D. Germline V CDR1 and CDR2: SGHNT, YYREEE (reference sequence). V was shortened by 4 bases and J by 6 bases, with 17 bases between the two germline ends. The CDR3 sequence is 16 residues long. The CDR3 sequence: CASSRPRRGGNSPLHF. The CDR3 DNA sequence: TGTGCCAGCAGCCGTCCGAGACGGGGAGGTAATTCACCCCTCCACTTT.

V gene TRBV5-1 combines with J gene TRBJ1-1, with TRBD1 identical over 8 bases. Germline V gene data show CDR1 as SGHRS and CDR2 as YFSETQ. The CDR3 is made up of 14 amino acids. The J segment lost 7 bases and the V segment lost 1 base, leaving 6 bases of the junction unmatched. The CDR3 region is CASSLPGGDGEAFF. Here the CDR3 DNA reads TGCGCCAGCAGCTTGCCAGGGGGCGACGGTGAAGCTTTCTTT. The whole variable domain, filled in from reference TRBV5-1 and TRBJ1-1, reads KAGVTQTPRYLIKTRGQQVTLSCSPISGHRSVSWYQQTPGQGLQFLFEYFSETQRNKGNFPGRFSGRQFSNSRSEMNVSTLELGDSALYLCASSLPGGDGEAFFGQGTRLTVV.

The V call is TRBV27, the J call TRBJ1-6; 8 bases fit TRBD1. The V segment lost 5 bases and the J segment 7 bases; nucleotides outside the gene matches: 10. The CDR3 contains 16 residues. Germline V gene sequence: CDR1 MNHEY, CDR2 SMNVEV (reference sequence). The CDR3 sequence: CASSPSTGEKNSPLHF. CDR3 sequence (DNA): TGTGCCAGCAGTCCCTCGACAGGGGAGAAGAATTCACCCCTCCACTTT.

This rearrangement joins TRBV11-3 to TRBJ2-7, with unresolved D. Trimming cost V 5 bases and J 5 bases, with 7 bases left between them. Germline V gene data show CDR1 as SGHNT and CDR2 as YENEEA. This CDR3 spans 11 amino acids. CDR3 residues: CASSESDEQYF. In nucleotides, the CDR3 is TGTGCCAGCAGCGAATCGGACGAGCAGTACTTC.

This chain connects TRBV14 to TRBJ1-2; D is undetermined. V shed 4 bases and J shed 9 bases, with 18 bases lying between them. The V gene's germline CDR1 is SGHDN and CDR2 FVKESK. The length of the CDR3 is 14 residues. This chain's CDR3 is CASSPTGAYRSYTF. The DNA for the CDR3 is TGTGCCAGCAGCCCGACGGGAGCGTATAGGAGCTACACCTTC.

This rearrangement joins TRBV6-5 to TRBJ2-3; TRBD2 might be the D (5 bases). Germline V CDR1 and CDR2: MNHEY, SVGAGI. The CDR3 totals 13 residues. Trimming removed 6 bases at V and 3 bases at J, with 10 bases between. As DNA, the CDR3 is TGTGCCAGCAGAACCGGCGGGACAGATACGCAGTATTTT. Translation: CASRTGGTDTQYF.